The 21 T cell receptor beta chains reported below all come from one sample, sequenced in a study of CD8 T cells in Susac syndrome. RNA was extracted with the RNeasy kit, and a quantity of roughly 0.5 to 1 ug was reverse transcribed using random hexamers. TCRdb passed the immunoSEQ multiplex PCR reads through MiXCR, listing each CDR3 protein once. The sample yields about 150,000 distinct CDR3 sequences, 95% seen once. The specimen sequenced was CD4+ T cells from PBMCs. The receptors were sampled from a human donor with Susac syndrome.

In this sample, this clonotype turned up a few times. The V and J genes are TRBV15 and TRBJ2-2; maybe TRBD2 (5 bases). The CDR3 has 13 amino acids. Trimming took 0 bases from V and 7 from J, leaving 6 bases between them. CDR1 is LNHNV, CDR2 YYDKDF, per germline (reference sequence). The CDR3 sequence is CATSRDRGGELFF. The CDR3 DNA follows: TGTGCCACCAGCAGAGATCGGGGCGGGGAGCTGTTTTTT.

This sequence joins TRBV7-8 and TRBJ2-3; D unclear. CDR3 length: 15 amino acids. CDR1 is SGHVS and CDR2 is FQNEAQ in the germline V gene. With 1 base removed from V and 5 bases from J, the gap between germline ends came to 13 bases. The CDR3 sequence: CASSLEPRLGDTQYF. The CDR3 nucleotides are TGTGCCAGCAGCTTAGAACCCAGGCTGGGAGATACGCAGTATTTT.

This chain connects TRBV6-5 to TRBJ2-1, with D tentatively TRBD2 (5 bases). V lost 5 bases to trimming and J lost 9 bases, with 8 bases between them. This CDR3 comprises 11 residues. Germline values: CDR1 MNHEY, CDR2 SVGAGI. The CDR3 bases are TGTGCCAGCAGTCTAGGAGGTGAGCAGTTCTTC. This encodes CASSLGGEQFF.

V is TRBV7-9 and J is TRBJ2-7; 8 positions agree with TRBD1. Per the germline V gene, CDR1 is SEHNR and CDR2 is FQNEAQ (reference sequence). The CDR3 contains 13 residues. Trimming at V came to 4 bases and at J to 7 bases, leaving 6 bases not matched to a gene. The CDR3 DNA reads as TGTGCCAGCAGCTCGGGGACAGGCCGTGAGCAGTACTTC. Protein product: CASSSGTGREQYF.

The rearrangement joins TRBV23-1 to TRBJ2-1; 7 positions match TRBD1. TRBV23-1 is reported as an ORF; its role is uncertain. CDR3 length: 15 amino acids. The trim removed 4 bases at V and 4 bases at J, leaving 7 bases unmatched. In DNA form, the CDR3 reads TGCGCCAGCAGTCGTTCCGGACAGGCATACAATGAGCAGTTCTTC. It yields the protein CASSRSGQAYNEQFF.

The V call is TRBV6-1, the J call TRBJ1-2; a weak D match, TRBD1 (5 bases). Germline-derived CDR1 and CDR2 are MNHNS and SASEGT. This CDR3 is 14 amino acids long. V was cut by 6 bases and J by 4 bases, with 15 bases left in between. In nucleotides, the CDR3 is TGTGCCAGCAGCGGGGACCCGGCAGGCTATGGCTACACCTTC. It translates to CASSGDPAGYGYTF.

The V gene is TRBV15, the J gene TRBJ2-7; the D gene is possibly TRBD2 (5 bases). This CDR3 region has 18 residues. V was pared by 1 base and J by 2 bases, with 21 bases between. Germline V gene sequence: CDR1 LNHNV, CDR2 YYDKDF (reference sequence). This chain's CDR3 is CATSRGASDRGRAYEQYF. Here the CDR3 DNA reads TGTGCCACCAGCAGAGGGGCAAGTGATCGGGGTAGAGCCTACGAGCAGTACTTC.

The rearrangement links TRBV13 to TRBJ1-2; D call uncertain. The CDR3 contains 12 residues. The V and J ends lost 3 bases and 8 bases respectively, with 10 bases between them. CDR1 is PRHDT, CDR2 FYEKMQ, per germline (reference sequence). The CDR3 nucleotides read TGTGCCAGCAGCTTGGTGGCTGGGGGCTACACCTTC. This encodes CASSLVAGGYTF.

In this sample, this clonotype turned up once. The V call is TRBV29-1, the J call TRBJ2-5, with unresolved D. The length of the CDR3 is 11 residues. The germline V gene encodes CDR1 SQVTM and CDR2 ANQGSEA. Trimming removed 7 bases from V and 3 bases from J, with 9 bases in between. The CDR3 DNA follows: TGCAGCGCGAAGCACAAAGAGACCCAGTACTTC. Translation: CSAKHKETQYF.

CDR3 region: CSVWETSRVDTQYF. The CDR3 bases are TGCAGCGTTTGGGAGACTTCCAGGGTAGATACGCAGTATTTT. The J gene is TRBJ2-3, the V gene TRBV29-1; D tentatively fits TRBD1 or TRBD2 (5 bases each). Trimming shortened V by 5 bases and J by 5 bases, and 17 bases separated the two germline ends. This CDR3 has 14 amino acids. Germline values: CDR1 SQVTM, CDR2 ANQGSEA.

The chain joins TRBV7-9 to TRBJ2-4, with D tentatively TRBD1 (6 bases). Germline CDR1 is SEHNR and CDR2 is FQNEAQ (reference sequence). Deletions cut 5 bases from V and 0 bases from J, with 17 bases between. This CDR3 region has 17 residues. In nucleotides, the CDR3 is TGTGCCAGCAGCCGGGACACCATAATCCTAGCCAAAAACATTCAGTACTTC. Its protein is CASSRDTIILAKNIQYF. Based on the CDR3 plus reference TRBV7-9 and TRBJ2-4, the full variable domain is DTGVSQNPRHKITKRGQNVTFRCDPISEHNRLYWYRQTLGQGPEFLTYFQNEAQLEKSRLLSDRFSAERPKGSFSTLEIQRTEQGDSAMYLCASSRDTIILAKNIQYFGAGTRLSVL.

This clonotype came up once. The chain carries TRBV7-9 and TRBJ2-4; tentative D call: TRBD2 (5 bases). The V and J ends lost 5 bases and 3 bases respectively, with 5 bases between them. The germline CDR1 and CDR2 sequences are SEHNR and FQNEAQ (reference sequence). The CDR3 loop spans 12 amino acids. As DNA, the CDR3 is TGTGCCAGCAGCCGGGACAAAAACATTCAGTACTTC. Its translation: CASSRDKNIQYF.

This clonotype appeared a single time. This sequence joins TRBV20-1 and TRBJ2-7, with a possible D match to TRBD2 (6 bases). This CDR3 is 14 amino acids long. Germline loops: CDR1 DFQATT, CDR2 SNEGSKA (reference sequence). V lost 0 bases and J 2 bases, leaving 11 bases between the germline ends. CDR3 bases: TGCAGTGCTAGAGATATCGGACTAACCTACGAGCAGTACTTC. It translates to CSARDIGLTYEQYF.

The chain recombines TRBV19 with TRBJ2-2; D call uncertain. V was shortened by 7 bases and J by 7 bases, with 7 bases between the two germline ends. Germline values: CDR1 LNHDA, CDR2 SQIVND (reference sequence). This CDR3 comprises 11 residues. The CDR3 region is CASTLLGELFF. As DNA, the CDR3 is TGTGCCAGTACCTTACTCGGGGAGCTGTTTTTT.

The rearrangement joins TRBV14 to TRBJ1-1; D is uncertain. V lost 0 bases and J lost 9, with 8 bases in between. The CDR3 runs to 12 residues. Per the germline V gene, CDR1 is SGHDN and CDR2 is FVKESK. CDR3 amino acids: CASSQEYRKAFF. DNA of the CDR3: TGTGCCAGCAGCCAAGAATATCGCAAAGCTTTCTTT.

This chain connects TRBV24-1 to TRBJ2-2; D not resolved. Germline CDR1 KGHDR, CDR2 SFDVKD. V was trimmed by 5 bases and J by 4 bases, leaving 7 bases between them. CDR3 length equals 13 residues. The DNA for the CDR3 is TGTGCCACCAGTGTGACGAGCACCGGGGAGCTGTTTTTT. This translates into CATSVTSTGELFF.

The chain combines TRBV4-1 with TRBJ1-4; D not certain. V shed 2 bases and J shed 5 bases, with 12 bases lying between them. Looked up from germline, CDR1 is MGHRA and CDR2 is YSYEKL. The CDR3 has 15 amino acids. The CDR3 loop is CASSQSAGSNEKLFF. CDR3 in DNA: TGCGCCAGCAGCCAATCGGCAGGCTCCAATGAAAAACTGTTTTTT.

The V gene is TRBV20-1, the J gene TRBJ2-7; D gene uncertain. Germline lookup yields CDR1 DFQATT and CDR2 SNEGSKA (reference sequence). The CDR3 length is 11 residues. Trimming took 6 bases from V and 5 from J, leaving 11 bases between them. The CDR3 nucleotides are TGCAGTGCCAGTCATAGGCACGAGCAGTACTTC. This gives the protein CSASHRHEQYF.

The chain links TRBV29-1 to TRBJ2-7; TRBD1 agrees at 8 bases. The V and J ends lost 4 bases and 3 bases, in that order; junction bases with no gene match: 8. The CDR3 sequence is 14 residues long. Germline V gene lookup returns CDR1 SQVTM and CDR2 ANQGSEA. The CDR3 DNA is TGCAGCGTTGCCGCGCAGGGGGCAATCTACGAGCAGTACTTC. Translated, it gives CSVAAQGAIYEQYF.

The chain employs TRBV15 and TRBJ1-2, with TRBD1 matching 9 bases. J gave up 4 bases and V 1 base, and 4 bases lay outside the gene matches. CDR3 length: 15 amino acids. Germline CDR1 and CDR2: LNHNV and YYDKDF (reference sequence). In DNA form, the CDR3 reads TGTGCCACCAGCAGAGCCGGACAGGGGCTCTATGGCTACACCTTC. Its protein product is CATSRAGQGLYGYTF.

The V gene is TRBV20-1, the J gene TRBJ1-5, with D perhaps TRBD1 (5 bases). V was cut by 2 bases and J by 5 bases, with 16 bases left in between. In germline, CDR1 is DFQATT, CDR2 SNEGSKA (reference sequence). This CDR3 contains 15 residues. CDR3 sequence (DNA): TGCAGTGCTAGAATGATTGGAGGGACCCATCAGCCCCAGCATTTT. It codes for CSARMIGGTHQPQHF.